This T cell receptor (beta chain) came from a study of Graves' ophthalmopathy and Graves' hyperthyroidism. The study's findings and limits: Ophthalmopathy progression was predicted with 65% to 71% sensitivity and roughly 79% specificity.

With a duration under 3 months, ophthalmopathy in the donors showed moderate-to-severe activity, CAS ≥3 and NOSPECS ≥4. Establishment of the diagnosis relied upon clinical symptoms, serum thyroxine, TRAb, thyroid ultrasound and orbital computed tomography. The authors isolated PBMCs from around 10 ml of fresh peripheral blood. About this clonotype: What it binds is unknown.

RNA transcripts were the template, and TCR beta CDR3 regions were amplified from them. An initial RT-PCR round employing HTBI primers preceded a second-round multiplex PCR. MiXCR, run by TCRdb on the multiplex PCR reads, gives a single entry per CDR3 protein. The sample holds about 700,000 distinct CDR3 sequences, about 38% seen once. Between the trimmed V and J ends, which lost 4 bases and 4 bases, there was a span of 13 bases. This CDR3 has 14 amino acids. Germline V CDR1 and CDR2: MNHEY, SMNVEV (reference sequence). The receptor was isolated from an adult man with Graves' ophthalmopathy. The genes are TRBV27 and TRBJ1-1; maybe TRBD1 (6 bases). The sequencing sample was made of peripheral blood. The CDR3 loop is CASSWTRGGTEAFF. The CDR3 nucleotides are TGTGCCAGCAGTTGGACCAGGGGAGGCACTGAAGCTTTCTTT.